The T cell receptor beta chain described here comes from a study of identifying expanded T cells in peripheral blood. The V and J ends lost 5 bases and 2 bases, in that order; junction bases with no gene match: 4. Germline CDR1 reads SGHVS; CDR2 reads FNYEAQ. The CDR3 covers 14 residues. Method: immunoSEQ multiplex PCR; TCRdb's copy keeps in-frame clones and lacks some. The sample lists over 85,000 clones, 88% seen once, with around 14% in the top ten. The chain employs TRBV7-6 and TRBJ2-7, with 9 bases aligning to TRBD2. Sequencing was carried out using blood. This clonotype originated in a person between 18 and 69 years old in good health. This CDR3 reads CASSPRLAAYEQYF. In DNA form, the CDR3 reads TGTGCCAGCAGCCCCCGACTAGCGGCCTACGAGCAGTACTTC.